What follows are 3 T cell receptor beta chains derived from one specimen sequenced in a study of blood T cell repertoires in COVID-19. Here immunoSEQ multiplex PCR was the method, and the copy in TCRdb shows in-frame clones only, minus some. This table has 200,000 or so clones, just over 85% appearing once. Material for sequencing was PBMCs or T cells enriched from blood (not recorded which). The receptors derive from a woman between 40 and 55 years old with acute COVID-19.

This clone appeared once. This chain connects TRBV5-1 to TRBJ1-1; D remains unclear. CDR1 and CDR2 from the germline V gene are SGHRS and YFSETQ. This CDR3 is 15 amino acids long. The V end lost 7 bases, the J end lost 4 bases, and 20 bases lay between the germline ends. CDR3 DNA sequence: TGCGCCAGCCAACTCGCGGGCCAACGGGGCACTGAAGCTTTCTTT. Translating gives CASQLAGQRGTEAFF.

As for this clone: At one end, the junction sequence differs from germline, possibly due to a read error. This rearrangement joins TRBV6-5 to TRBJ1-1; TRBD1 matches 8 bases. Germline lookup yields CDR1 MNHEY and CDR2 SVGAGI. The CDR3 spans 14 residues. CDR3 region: CAGSNSGGVTEAFF. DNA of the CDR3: TGTGCCGGCAGTAATTCAGGGGGCGTCACTGAAGCTTTCTTT.

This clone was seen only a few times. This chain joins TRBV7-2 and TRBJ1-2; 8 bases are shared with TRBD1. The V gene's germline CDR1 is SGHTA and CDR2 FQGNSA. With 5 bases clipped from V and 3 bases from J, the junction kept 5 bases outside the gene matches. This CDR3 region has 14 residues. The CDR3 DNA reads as TGTGCCAGCAGCCCAGGACAGGGAGACTATGGCTACACCTTC. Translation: CASSPGQGDYGYTF.